Listed below are T cell receptor beta chains from one sample, sequenced in a study of cytomegalovirus exposure and HLA in healthy donors. TCRdb's table, derived via immunoSEQ multiplex PCR, lists solely in-frame clones and lacks some. The data contain tens of thousands of clones, roughly 93% of them seen just once; the ten biggest clones take up roughly 0.65%. The sample taken for sequencing was PBMCs. All receptors derive from a man aged 18 to 30 in good health and CMV-seronegative. Both conserved end residues are part of each CDR3. A D gene is named only where the DNA matches it firmly.

>TRBJ1-1|TRBV29-1|TRBD1
TGCAGCGTTCGCCGTGTTACCGGGACAGGCAACACTGAAGCTTTCTTT
CSVRRVTGTGNTEAFF
>TRBJ2-1|TRBV21-1|.
TGTGCCAGCAGAGCCCCGGGACTAGTTGGGAATGAGCAGTTCTTC
CASRAPGLVGNEQFF
>TRBJ1-1|TRBV29-1|.
TGCAGCGTTGAGGGGACAAGGGGAACTTTCTTT
CSVEGTRGTFF
>TRBJ2-7|TRBV7-6|TRBD1
TGTGCCAGCAGCTTAGCTCCCTCCAGCCGGGACAGGACGGGCGAGCAGTACTTC
CASSLAPSSRDRTGEQYF
>TRBJ2-7|TRBV11-2|TRBD2
TGTGCCAGCAGGAAACTCACGGGACTAGCGGGGGAGCAGTACTTC
CASRKLTGLAGEQYF
>TRBJ2-3|TRBV5-1|.
TGCGCCAGCAGCTTGGATAGCGGCACAGATACGCAGTATTTT
CASSLDSGTDTQYF
>TRBJ2-7|TRBV9|TRBD2
TGTGCCAGCAGCGTAGACGCGGGAGTAGTTTACGAGCAGTACTTC
CASSVDAGVVYEQYF
>TRBJ1-2|TRBV6-1|.
TGTGCCAAGTCCGACAGCTCCTATGGCTACACCTTC
CAKSDSSYGYTF
>TRBJ2-5|TRBV4-2|TRBD1
TGTGCCAGCAGCCAAGATCCGACAGGGGGTTCGGAGACCCAGTACTTC
CASSQDPTGGSETQYF
>TRBJ1-1|TRBV5-1|.
TGCGCCAGCAGGGCGGGAGACCCGAACACTGAAGCTTTCTTT
CASRAGDPNTEAFF